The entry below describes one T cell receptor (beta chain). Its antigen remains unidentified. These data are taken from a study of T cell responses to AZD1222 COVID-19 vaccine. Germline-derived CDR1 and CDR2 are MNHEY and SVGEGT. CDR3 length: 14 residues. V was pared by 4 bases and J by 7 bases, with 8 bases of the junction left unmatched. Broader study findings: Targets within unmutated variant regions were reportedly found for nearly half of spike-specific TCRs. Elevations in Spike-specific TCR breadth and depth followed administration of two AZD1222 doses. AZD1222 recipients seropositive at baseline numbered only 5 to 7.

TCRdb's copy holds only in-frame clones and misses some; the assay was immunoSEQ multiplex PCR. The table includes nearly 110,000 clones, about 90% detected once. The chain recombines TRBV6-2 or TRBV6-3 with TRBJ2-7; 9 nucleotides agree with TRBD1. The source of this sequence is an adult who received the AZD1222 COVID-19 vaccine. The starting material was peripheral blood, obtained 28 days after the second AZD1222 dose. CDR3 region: CASSWGTGLSEQYF. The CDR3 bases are TGTGCCAGCAGTTGGGGGACAGGGCTCAGTGAGCAGTACTTC.